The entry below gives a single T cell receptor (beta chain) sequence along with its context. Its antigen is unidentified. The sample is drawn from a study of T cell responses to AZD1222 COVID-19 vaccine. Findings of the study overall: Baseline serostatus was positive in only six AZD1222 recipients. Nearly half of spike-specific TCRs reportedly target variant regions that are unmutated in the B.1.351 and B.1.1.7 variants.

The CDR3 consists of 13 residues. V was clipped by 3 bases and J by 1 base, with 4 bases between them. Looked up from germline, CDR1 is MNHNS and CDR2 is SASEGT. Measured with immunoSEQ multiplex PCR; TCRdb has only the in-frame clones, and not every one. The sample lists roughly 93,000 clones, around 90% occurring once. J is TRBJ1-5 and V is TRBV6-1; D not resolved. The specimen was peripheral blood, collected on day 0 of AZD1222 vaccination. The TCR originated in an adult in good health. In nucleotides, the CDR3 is TGTGCCAGCAGTGACAGGAGCAATCAGCCCCAGCATTTT. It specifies CASSDRSNQPQHF.